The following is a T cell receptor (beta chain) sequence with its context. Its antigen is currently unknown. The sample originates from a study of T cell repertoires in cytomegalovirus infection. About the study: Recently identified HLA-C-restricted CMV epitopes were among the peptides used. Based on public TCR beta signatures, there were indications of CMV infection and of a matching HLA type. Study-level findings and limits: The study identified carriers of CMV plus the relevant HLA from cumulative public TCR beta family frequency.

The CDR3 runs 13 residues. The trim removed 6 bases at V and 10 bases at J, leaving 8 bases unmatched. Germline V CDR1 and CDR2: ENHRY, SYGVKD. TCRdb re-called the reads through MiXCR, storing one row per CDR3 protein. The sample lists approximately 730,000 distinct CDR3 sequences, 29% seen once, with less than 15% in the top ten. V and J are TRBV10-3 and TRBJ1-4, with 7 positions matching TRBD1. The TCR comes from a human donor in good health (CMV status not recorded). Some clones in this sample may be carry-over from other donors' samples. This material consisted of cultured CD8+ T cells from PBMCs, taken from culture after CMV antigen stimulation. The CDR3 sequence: CAIRNGTDGKLFF. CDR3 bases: TGTGCCATCAGGAACGGGACAGACGGAAAACTGTTTTTT.